This T cell receptor (beta chain) appears in the sequencing data of a study of blood T cell repertoires in COVID-19. Study background: Nucleic acid was either cDNA or gDNA, and it came from T cells, B-cell-depleted T cells, or PBMCs.

Seattle researchers signed up patients amid active infection and tracked them longitudinally. In this sample, this clone turned up a few times. In the original workflow: From reference gene primer amplification, estimates of nucleated cell counts were derived. Assay used: immunoSEQ multiplex PCR; TCRdb lists only in-frame clones, some missing. The V and J calls and clone size are taken from that table; D and trimming were inferred from the DNA. The sample yields hundreds of thousands of clones, around 88% seen once. The CDR3 is 13 residues long. V lost 2 bases and J 7 bases, leaving 11 bases between the germline ends. CDR1 is MNHEY and CDR2 is SVGEGT in the germline V gene.

This chain links TRBV6-2 or TRBV6-3 with TRBJ1-2, with unresolved D. This TCR was recovered from a woman aged 25 to 39 with COVID-19, enrolled during active disease. Sample: peripheral blood. CDR3 DNA: TGTGCCAGCAGTTACGTGGGGAGTGGTGGCTACACCTTC. This encodes CASSYVGSGGYTF.